This T cell receptor beta chain was observed in a study of beta chain features in type 1 diabetes. Study outcomes and limitations: PCR might favor shorter templates, equally in patients and controls. A moderate, significant TCRB CDR3 shortening appeared in type 1 diabetes across four CD4+ subsets.

A note on this clone: Its cognate antigen is unknown.

Trimming cost V 1 base and J 2 bases; bases outside gene matches: 5. CDR1 is SGHTA, CDR2 FQGNSA, per germline. The CDR3 runs 15 residues. The study reverse transcribed the entire isolated RNA, so it sequenced expressed TCRB transcripts. Sequenced by immunoSEQ multiplex PCR; TCRdb stores in-frame clones only, minus some. The table records 600,000 to 650,000 clones, 15% to 18% of them present only once. The sequencing sample was made of naive CD4+ T cells from blood. The chain employs TRBV7-2 and TRBJ2-7; 7 bases match TRBD2. The sequence derives from a man aged 18 to 29 in good health. The chain's CDR3 is CASSLEGSGAYEQYF. In DNA form, the CDR3 reads TGTGCCAGCAGCTTAGAGGGGAGCGGGGCCTACGAGCAGTACTTC.